This paragraph covers one TCR beta chain sequence. The ends were cut back, 0 bases at V and 1 base at J, with 10 bases in the middle. Germline V CDR1 and CDR2: SGHVS, FQNEAQ. CDR3 length: 16 residues. These data belong to a study of response to subunit inactivated influenza vaccine. MiXCR, applied by TCRdb to the RT-PCR reads, yields one record per CDR3 protein. In the table there are 500,000 to 750,000 distinct CDR3 sequences, around 15% of which are singletons. The source was PBMCs from blood, collected 11 to 12 days after vaccination. The clonotype comes from a man aged 50 to 59 who received an inactivated influenza vaccine. The chain recombines TRBV7-8 with TRBJ2-1; D is tentatively TRBD1 or TRBD2 (6 bases each). CDR3 sequence: CASSLAGGYSYNEQFF. The CDR3 DNA sequence: TGTGCCAGCAGCTTAGCGGGGGGCTATTCCTACAATGAGCAGTTCTTC.